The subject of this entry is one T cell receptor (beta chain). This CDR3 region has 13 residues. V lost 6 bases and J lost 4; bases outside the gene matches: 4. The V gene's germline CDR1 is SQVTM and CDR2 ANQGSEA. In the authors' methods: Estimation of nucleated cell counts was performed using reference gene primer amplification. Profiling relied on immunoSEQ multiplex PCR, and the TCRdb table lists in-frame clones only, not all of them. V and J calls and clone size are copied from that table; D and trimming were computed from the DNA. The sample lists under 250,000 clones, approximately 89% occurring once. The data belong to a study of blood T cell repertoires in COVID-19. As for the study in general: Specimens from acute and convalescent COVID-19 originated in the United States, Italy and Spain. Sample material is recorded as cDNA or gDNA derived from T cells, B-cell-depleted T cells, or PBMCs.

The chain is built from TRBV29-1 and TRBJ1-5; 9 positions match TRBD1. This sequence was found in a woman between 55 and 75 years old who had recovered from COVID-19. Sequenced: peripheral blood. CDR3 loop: CSVGTGWNQPQHF. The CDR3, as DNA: TGCAGCGTAGGGACAGGGTGGAATCAGCCCCAGCATTTT.